Below, 32 T cell receptor beta chains from the same sample are listed, as sequenced in a study of graft-versus-host responses after intestinal transplantation. Their recognized antigens are unknown. Only in-frame clones appear in the TCRdb table, and some are missing; sequencing was by immunoSEQ multiplex PCR. The table has around 110,000 clones, 85% to 95% seen once. This specimen was unstimulated CD8+ T cells sorted from spleen or lymph node cells, taken before transplant. The source is a human donor who was the organ donor for an intestinal transplant.

The chain employs TRBV7-9 and TRBJ1-5; TRBD1 matches 7 bases. CDR1 and CDR2 (germline): SEHNR, FQNEAQ (reference sequence). The CDR3 is 12 amino acids. The V segment lost 3 bases and the J segment 7 bases; nucleotides outside the gene matches: 0. The CDR3 region has the DNA TGTGCCAGCAGCTTGGACAGGCAGCCCCAGCATTTT. This encodes CASSLDRQPQHF.

The rearrangement links TRBV5-1 to TRBJ2-1; 7 bases fit TRBD1. The CDR3 is 12 amino acids. Germline loops: CDR1 SGHRS, CDR2 YFSETQ. With 4 bases clipped from V and 10 bases from J, the junction kept 5 bases outside the gene matches. CDR3 region: CASSPQGWEQFF. CDR3 in DNA: TGCGCCAGCAGCCCACAGGGGTGGGAGCAGTTCTTC.

The count of this clone is one. This chain uses TRBV10-3 with TRBJ2-1, with 14 bases matching TRBD2. Germline V gene lookup returns CDR1 ENHRY and CDR2 SYGVKD. Trimming at V came to 7 bases and at J to 8 bases, leaving 7 bases not matched to a gene. CDR3 length equals 15 residues. The DNA for the CDR3 is TGTGCCATCACCTCCGGGACTAGCGGGAGTGATGAGCAGTTCTTC. Protein sequence: CAITSGTSGSDEQFF.

The V and J genes are TRBV7-2 and TRBJ2-1, with TRBD2 matching 9 bases. CDR1 SGHTA and CDR2 FQGNSA come from the germline V gene. This CDR3 has 12 amino acids. The ends lost 8 bases at V and 8 bases at J; junction bases unmatched: 4. The CDR3 loop reads CASWVAGDEQFF. DNA of the CDR3: TGTGCCAGCTGGGTAGCGGGGGATGAGCAGTTCTTC.

The chain recombines TRBV9 with TRBJ1-5; weak D call: TRBD1 (5 bases). Germline-derived CDR1 and CDR2 are SGDLS and YYNGEE. The CDR3 runs 15 residues. V shed 0 bases and J shed 3 bases, with 10 bases lying between them. In nucleotides, the CDR3 is TGTGCCAGCAGCGTAGGGGGGAGCCTCAATCAGCCCCAGCATTTT. Its protein is CASSVGGSLNQPQHF.

This clone was seen a single time. The rearrangement uses TRBV9 and TRBJ2-7; the match to TRBD1 covers 11 bases. V gave up 4 bases and J gave up 2 bases; unmatched junction bases: 2. The CDR3 is made up of 14 amino acids. Looked up from germline, CDR1 is SGDLS and CDR2 is YYNGEE. The CDR3 is CASSPDRGPYEQYF. The CDR3 coding sequence is TGTGCCAGCAGCCCGGACAGGGGGCCCTACGAGCAGTACTTC.

The CDR3 spells CASSLESLADYNEQFF. The DNA for the CDR3 is TGTGCCAGCAGCTTAGAGTCCCTAGCGGATTACAATGAGCAGTTCTTC. The V and J genes are TRBV11-2 and TRBJ2-1; TRBD2 matches at 7 bases. Trimming cost V 0 bases and J 4 bases; bases outside gene matches: 6. Germline lookup yields CDR1 SGHAT and CDR2 FQNNGV. This CDR3 is 16 amino acids long. Full variable domain (remainder filled in from reference TRBV11-2 and TRBJ2-1): EAGVAQSPRYKIIEKRQSVAFWCNPISGHATLYWYQQILGQGPKLLIQFQNNGVVDDSQLPKDRFSAERLKGVDSTLKIQPAKLEDSAVYLCASSLESLADYNEQFFGPGTRLTVL.

V is TRBV14 and J is TRBJ2-2; no reliable D call. Trimming took 1 base from V and 5 from J, leaving 11 bases between them. CDR1 is SGHDN, CDR2 FVKESK, per germline. The CDR3 extends over 15 amino acids. In DNA, the CDR3 is TGTGCCAGCAGCCAAGGTGTGGAAGCTACCGGGGAGCTGTTTTTT. Amino acids: CASSQGVEATGELFF.

The genes are TRBV5-1 and TRBJ1-1, with a weak D call TRBD1 (5 bases). The CDR3 is 16 amino acids. V lost 7 bases and J lost 3, with 22 bases in between. Per germline, CDR1 SGHRS and CDR2 YFSETQ. CDR3 sequence reads: CASENGLQGRDTEAFF. The CDR3 DNA follows: TGCGCCAGCGAGAACGGCCTTCAGGGCCGCGACACTGAAGCTTTCTTT.

This clone was detected once. This chain connects TRBV5-6 to TRBJ2-7; 7 bases line up with TRBD2. The better agreement between TRBJ2-1 and the DNA end casts doubt on the J call. Germline CDR1 and CDR2: SGHDT and YYEEEE. The CDR3 runs to 15 residues. DNA of the CDR3: TGTGCCAGCAGCTTGAGGGGAGGGCCCTCGGATGAGCAGTTCTTC. The encoded protein is CASSLRGGPSDEQFF.

This clone was recorded once. The chain is built from TRBV21-1 and TRBJ1-3; whether TRBD1, the table's D call, matches the DNA was not checked. TRBV21-1 is designated a pseudogene. The CDR3 has 15 residues. The CDR3, as DNA: TGTGCCAGCATACTCGACAGGGAACCTGGAAACACCATATATTTT. Translated: CASILDREPGNTIYF.

This chain's CDR3 is CASSLGEKLFF. The CDR3 region has the DNA TGTGCCAGCAGCTTGGGGGAAAAACTGTTTTTT. The chain uses TRBV5-4 and TRBJ1-4; D unresolved. Germline V gene data show CDR1 as SGHNT and CDR2 as YYREEE (reference sequence). Between the trimmed V and J ends, which lost 0 bases and 8 bases, there was a span of 2 bases. This CDR3 comprises 11 residues.

The chain joins TRBV28 to TRBJ2-7, with TRBD1 matching over 8 bases. The CDR3 is 14 residues long. The germline CDR1 and CDR2 sequences are MDHEN and SYDVKM. V was pared by 5 bases and J by 3 bases, with 6 bases of the junction left unmatched. The CDR3 sequence: CASSPGTGDYEQYF. The CDR3 DNA is TGTGCCAGCAGTCCCGGGACAGGCGACTACGAGCAGTACTTC.

V usage is TRBV9 and J usage is TRBJ1-6; 7 bases align to TRBD1. The length of the CDR3 is 16 residues. V lost 7 bases, J lost 9 bases, and 16 bases stayed unmatched. Germline assignment: CDR1 SGDLS and CDR2 YYNGEE. The CDR3, as DNA: TGTGCCAGCGGGGACCCCGGGGAGGGGGCGAGTTCACCCCTCCACTTT. It encodes CASGDPGEGASSPLHF.

The gene calls are TRBV28 and TRBJ2-4; D may be TRBD1 (5 bases). Germline V gene data show CDR1 as MDHEN and CDR2 as SYDVKM. The CDR3 loop spans 14 amino acids. The V end was cut by 2 bases, the J end by 1 base, with 6 bases between. CDR3: CASSLAGAKNIQYF. The CDR3 DNA sequence: TGTGCCAGCAGTTTAGCAGGGGCCAAAAACATTCAGTACTTC. Based on the CDR3 plus reference TRBV28 and TRBJ2-4, the full variable domain is DVKVTQSSRYLVKRTGEKVFLECVQDMDHENMFWYRQDPGLGLRLIYFSYDVKMKEKGDIPEGYSVSREKKERFSLILESASTNQTSMYLCASSLAGAKNIQYFGAGTRLSVL.

J is TRBJ1-1 and V is TRBV10-3; no clear D gene. CDR1 is ENHRY and CDR2 is SYGVKD in the germline V gene. Trimming took 2 bases from V and 0 from J, leaving 4 bases between them. This CDR3 spans 13 amino acids. CDR3 in amino acids: CAISEIMNTEAFF. DNA for the CDR3: TGTGCCATCAGTGAGATAATGAACACTGAAGCTTTCTTT.

The chain links TRBV2 to TRBJ2-1, with 10 nucleotides matching TRBD2. From germline, CDR1 is SNHLY and CDR2 FYNNEI. Unmatched junction bases numbered 16, after V lost 5 bases and J lost 9 bases. CDR3 length: 17 amino acids. The CDR3 coding sequence is TGTGCCAGCAGTCCCCTGGGTGGAGCGGGAGGGCCTAGTGAGCAGTTCTTC. It specifies CASSPLGGAGGPSEQFF.

The V and J genes are TRBV7-9 and TRBJ1-1, with D possibly TRBD1 on 5 matching bases. The CDR3 runs to 15 residues. The germline V gene encodes CDR1 SEHNR and CDR2 FQNEAQ (reference sequence). V lost 1 base, J lost 7 bases, and 16 bases lay in between. CDR3 loop: CASSLGQGVLVEAFF. For the CDR3, the DNA is TGTGCCAGCAGCTTAGGCCAAGGGGTATTGGTTGAAGCTTTCTTT.

This sequence joins TRBV6-4 and TRBJ1-5; 10 bases map to TRBD1. With V trimmed by 8 bases and J by 6 bases, 10 bases remained unmatched. The CDR3 totals 15 residues. Per the germline V gene, CDR1 is MRHNA and CDR2 is SNTAGT. The CDR3 sequence is CASPLGQGSGQPQHF. In DNA, the CDR3 is TGTGCCAGCCCTCTGGGACAGGGGAGTGGTCAGCCCCAGCATTTT.

The CDR3 spells CAVSGAGMGNQPQHF. The CDR3 region has the DNA TGTGCCGTCTCCGGGGCGGGTATGGGCAATCAGCCCCAGCATTTT. V usage is TRBV19 and J usage is TRBJ1-5, with D possibly being TRBD1 (5 bases). The CDR3 covers 15 residues. CDR1 LNHDA and CDR2 SQIVND come from the germline V gene (reference sequence). Trimming took off 11 bases at V and 2 bases at J, with 19 bases between the two ends. Together with reference TRBV19 and TRBJ1-5, the CDR3 gives the full variable domain: DGGITQSPKYLFRKEGQNVTLSCEQNLNHDAMYWYRQDPGQGLRLIYYSQIVNDFQKGDIAEGYSVSREKKESFPLTVTSAQKNPTAFYLCAVSGAGMGNQPQHFGDGTRLSIL.

The chain uses TRBV7-9 and TRBJ2-5; no definite D call. In germline, CDR1 is SEHNR, CDR2 FQNEAQ (reference sequence). Trimming took off 5 bases at V and 4 bases at J, with 14 bases between the two ends. CDR3 length equals 14 residues. This CDR3 reads CASSPDGWRETQYF. As DNA, the CDR3 is TGTGCCAGCAGCCCGGATGGCTGGCGAGAGACCCAGTACTTC. Full variable domain (missing parts from reference TRBV7-9 and TRBJ2-5): DTGVSQNPRHKITKRGQNVTFRCDPISEHNRLYWYRQTLGQGPEFLTYFQNEAQLEKSRLLSDRFSAERPKGSFSTLEIQRTEQGDSAMYLCASSPDGWRETQYFGPGTRLLVL.

The chain carries TRBV19 and TRBJ2-5, with a possible D match to TRBD1 (5 bases). The CDR3 runs 16 residues. The V gene lost 3 bases and the J gene lost 4 bases, with 18 bases spanning the gap. Germline lookup yields CDR1 LNHDA and CDR2 SQIVND (reference sequence). This CDR3 is CASSISQGSVRETQYF. For the CDR3, the DNA is TGTGCCAGTAGTATCTCCCAGGGAAGTGTACGAGAGACCCAGTACTTC. Based on the CDR3 plus reference TRBV19 and TRBJ2-5, the full variable domain is DGGITQSPKYLFRKEGQNVTLSCEQNLNHDAMYWYRQDPGQGLRLIYYSQIVNDFQKGDIAEGYSVSREKKESFPLTVTSAQKNPTAFYLCASSISQGSVRETQYFGPGTRLLVL.

This chain joins TRBV27 and TRBJ2-1; 9 bases match TRBD2. Trimming removed 2 bases from V and 5 bases from J; junction bases left unmatched: 7. This CDR3 contains 16 residues. Per the germline V gene, CDR1 is MNHEY and CDR2 is SMNVEV (reference sequence). The CDR3 DNA sequence: TGTGCCAGCAGTTTAAAGATTAGCGGGAGCCACAATGAGCAGTTCTTC. Translation: CASSLKISGSHNEQFF.

The table lists this clone with a few counts. The chain's CDR3 is CASSGGGEEQYF. In nucleotides, the CDR3 is TGTGCCAGCAGCGGGGGGGGCGAGGAGCAGTACTTC. The chain carries TRBV5-6 and TRBJ2-7; D may be TRBD2 (7 bases). This CDR3 contains 12 residues. Between the trimmed V and J ends, which lost 4 bases and 7 bases, there was a span of 12 bases. Germline V CDR1 and CDR2: SGHDT, YYEEEE.

This rearrangement joins TRBV9 to TRBJ1-3, with D tentatively TRBD1 (5 bases). CDR3 length: 16 residues. V was trimmed by 3 bases and J by 0 bases, leaving 13 bases between them. Germline V gene sequence: CDR1 SGDLS, CDR2 YYNGEE. CDR3 residues: CASSARDAHSGNTIYF. DNA of the CDR3: TGTGCCAGCAGCGCAAGGGACGCCCACTCTGGAAACACCATATATTTT.

CDR3 region: CASSIGKSPLHF. The CDR3, as DNA: TGTGCCAGTAGTATCGGTAAATCACCCCTCCACTTT. The J gene is TRBJ1-6, the V gene TRBV19; D ambiguous. This CDR3 is built from 12 residues. Trimming left V 3 bases short and J 10 bases short, with 7 bases between. Germline assignment: CDR1 LNHDA and CDR2 SQIVND (reference sequence).

The chain employs TRBV7-9 and TRBJ2-7; 8 nucleotides agree with TRBD2. With V trimmed by 4 bases and J by 3 bases, 14 bases remained unmatched. The CDR3 runs to 17 residues. Looked up from germline, CDR1 is SEHNR and CDR2 is FQNEAQ (reference sequence). This chain's CDR3 is CASSSPLRGEGNYEQYF. The DNA of the CDR3 is TGTGCCAGCAGCTCCCCCCTGCGGGGGGAGGGCAACTACGAGCAGTACTTC.

This clone was counted a few times. This chain links TRBV13 with TRBJ1-1; D remains ambiguous. Trimming took 2 bases from V and 2 from J, leaving 3 bases between them. Germline V gene data show CDR1 as PRHDT and CDR2 as FYEKMQ (reference sequence). The CDR3 loop spans 12 amino acids. The CDR3, as DNA: TGTGCCAGCAGCTTACAAAACACTGAAGCTTTCTTT. Amino acid sequence: CASSLQNTEAFF.

The chain uses TRBV9 and TRBJ2-1; D is undetermined. The CDR3 extends over 13 amino acids. Germline values: CDR1 SGDLS, CDR2 YYNGEE. Trimming left V 3 bases short and J 0 bases short, with 4 bases between. In nucleotides, the CDR3 is TGTGCCAGCAGCGGAGGCTCCTACAATGAGCAGTTCTTC. This translates into CASSGGSYNEQFF.

CDR3 nucleotides: TGTGCCAGCAGCCACGGGACAGGGGGCGCGGAAGGCAATCAGCCCCAGCATTTT. This sequence encodes CASSHGTGGAEGNQPQHF. This chain uses TRBV4-2 with TRBJ1-5; 12 bases agree with TRBD1. V shed 3 bases and J 2 bases; nucleotides not matched to a gene: 8. The length of the CDR3 is 18 residues. Germline V gene lookup returns CDR1 LGHNA and CDR2 YNFKEQ.

The CDR3 DNA sequence: TGTGCCAGCAGCGTAGGTCGGGAGATACGTGAGCAGTTCTTC. Translation: CASSVGREIREQFF. The chain uses TRBV9 and TRBJ2-1; D may be TRBD2 (6 bases). Germline values: CDR1 SGDLS, CDR2 YYNGEE. With 0 bases removed from V and 9 bases from J, the gap between germline ends came to 13 bases. This CDR3 contains 14 residues.

This chain joins TRBV23-1 and TRBJ2-5, with a tentative D call TRBD1 (6 bases). TRBV23-1 is designated an ORF whose function remains uncertain. V was shortened by 0 bases and J by 8 bases, with 10 bases between the two germline ends. This CDR3 contains 13 residues. CDR3 nucleotide sequence: TGCGCCAGCAGTCAATCGAGGGACATCACCCAGTACTTC. It specifies CASSQSRDITQYF.